This section outlines one T cell receptor beta chain sequence together with its context. This sample is part of a study of blood T cell repertoires in COVID-19. About the research overall: Both acute and convalescent COVID-19 samples were obtained from the United States, Italy and Spain. Sample material is recorded as cDNA or gDNA derived from T cells, B-cell-depleted T cells, or PBMCs.

Trimming pared 3 bases from V and 2 bases from J, leaving 8 bases between. Looked up from germline, CDR1 is LNHDA and CDR2 is SQIVND (reference sequence). The CDR3 is made up of 15 amino acids. Study processing details: Estimation of nucleated cell counts was performed using reference gene primer amplification. Sequencing was performed with immunoSEQ multiplex PCR; in TCRdb, only in-frame clones are kept and a portion is missing. The DNA was the basis for D and trimming; V, J and clone size are from that table. The sample yields about 300,000 clones, around 87% seen once. The sample was peripheral blood. The clonotype originates from a man between 70 and 80 years old with acute or convalescent COVID-19. The chain links TRBV19 to TRBJ2-6; unclear D gene. DNA for the CDR3: TGTGCCAGTAGTATTACTCTTACTGGGGCCAACGTCCTGACTTTC. Amino acid sequence: CASSITLTGANVLTF.